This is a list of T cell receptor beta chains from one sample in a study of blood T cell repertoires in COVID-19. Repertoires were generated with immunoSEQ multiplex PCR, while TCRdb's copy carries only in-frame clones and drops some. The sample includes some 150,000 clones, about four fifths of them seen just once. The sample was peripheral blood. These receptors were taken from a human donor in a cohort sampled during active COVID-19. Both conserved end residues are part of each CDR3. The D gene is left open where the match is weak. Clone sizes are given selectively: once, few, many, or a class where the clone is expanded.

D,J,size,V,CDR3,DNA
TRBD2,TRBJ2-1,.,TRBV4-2,CASSNLAGELGNEQFF,TGTGCCAGCAGCAACTTAGCGGGAGAGTTGGGAAATGAGCAGTTCTTC
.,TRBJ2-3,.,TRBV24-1,CATSRGAGDTQYF,TGTGCCACCAGCCGGGGGGCCGGAGATACGCAGTATTTT
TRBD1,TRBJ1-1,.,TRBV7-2,CASSLAAGQMNTEAFF,TGTGCCAGCAGCTTAGCGGCGGGACAGATGAACACTGAAGCTTTCTTT
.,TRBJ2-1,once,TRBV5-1,CASSGDTSYNEQFF,TGCGCCAGCAGCGGGGACACCTCCTACAATGAGCAGTTCTTC
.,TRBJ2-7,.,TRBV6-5,CASSYVGGSVEQYF,TGTGCCAGCAGTTACGTAGGAGGGTCGGTCGAGCAGTACTTC
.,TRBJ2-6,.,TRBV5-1,CASSLAAGRAGANVLTF,TGCGCCAGCAGCTTGGCCGCAGGCAGGGCTGGGGCCAACGTCCTGACTTTC
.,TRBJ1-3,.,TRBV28,CASSFLSGNTIYF,TGTGCCAGCAGTTTTCTCTCTGGAAACACCATATATTTT
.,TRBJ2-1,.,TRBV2,CASTPRRVDNEQFF,TGTGCCAGCACCCCGAGGAGAGTCGACAATGAGCAGTTCTTC
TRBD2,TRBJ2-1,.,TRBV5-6,CASSLRTSGTRRDEQFF,TGTGCCAGCAGCTTGAGGACTAGCGGGACCCGCCGGGATGAGCAGTTCTTC
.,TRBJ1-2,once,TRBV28,CASSPAAYTGRLTHNNYGYTF,TGTGCCAGCAGTCCCGCTGCATACACAGGACGGCTAACCCACAATAACTATGGCTACACCTTC
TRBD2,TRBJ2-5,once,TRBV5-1,CASIQAGGVGRETQYF,TGCGCCAGCATACAAGCGGGAGGGGTGGGCAGAGAGACCCAGTACTTC
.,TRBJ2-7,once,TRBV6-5,CASSHPGAYEQYF,TGTGCCAGCAGTCACCCCGGGGCCTACGAGCAGTACTTC
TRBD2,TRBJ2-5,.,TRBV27,CASRLAGQETQYF,TGTGCCAGCAGGTTAGCGGGGCAAGAGACCCAGTACTTC
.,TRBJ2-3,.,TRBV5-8,CASSSGLGSSVWDTQYF,TGTGCCAGCAGCTCGGGACTTGGGTCATCGGTTTGGGATACGCAGTATTTT
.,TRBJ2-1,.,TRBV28,CAIKGGGVSYNEQFF,TGTGCCATCAAAGGGGGGGGTGTTTCCTACAATGAGCAGTTCTTC
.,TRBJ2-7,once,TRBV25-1,CASSDYGGSSYEQYF,TGTGCCAGCAGTGATTATGGCGGTAGCTCCTACGAGCAGTACTTC
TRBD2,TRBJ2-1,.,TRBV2,CASRTSGSNEQFF,TGTGCCAGCAGGACTAGCGGGAGCAATGAGCAGTTCTTC
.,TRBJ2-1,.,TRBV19,CASTRQGLAGDEQFF,TGTGCCAGTACCAGACAGGGGTTGGCGGGGGATGAGCAGTTCTTC
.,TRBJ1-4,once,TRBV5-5,CASSLGPTGSTNEKLFF,TGTGCCAGCAGCTTGGGTCCAACAGGATCAACTAATGAAAAACTGTTTTTT
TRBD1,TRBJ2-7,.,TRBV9,CASSLYPGTGGEQYF,TGTGCCAGCAGCTTATATCCCGGGACAGGCGGCGAGCAGTACTTC
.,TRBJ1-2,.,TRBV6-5,CASIPFEAYGYTF,TGTGCCAGCATTCCCTTCGAGGCCTATGGCTACACCTTC
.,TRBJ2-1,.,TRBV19,CASTVDSFVYNEQFF,TGTGCCAGTACCGTGGACTCCTTCGTCTACAATGAGCAGTTCTTC
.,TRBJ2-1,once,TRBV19,CASSLTGTYNEQFF,TGTGCCAGTAGTTTAACCGGGACCTACAATGAGCAGTTCTTC
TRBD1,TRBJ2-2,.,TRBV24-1,CATSRTGPTGELFF,TGTGCCACCAGCAGGACAGGGCCCACCGGGGAGCTGTTTTTT
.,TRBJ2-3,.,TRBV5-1,CATSMGEVLRDTQYF,TGCGCCACGAGCATGGGGGAGGTTCTTAGGGATACGCAGTATTTT
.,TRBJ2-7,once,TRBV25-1,CASSTLGTVSSYEQYF,TGTGCCAGCAGTACCCTCGGGACTGTTAGCTCCTACGAGCAGTACTTC
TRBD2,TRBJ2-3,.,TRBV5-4,CASSPGGVGTDTQYF,TGTGCCAGCAGCCCCGGGGGGGTCGGCACAGATACGCAGTATTTT
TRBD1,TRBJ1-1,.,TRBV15,CATSSGQGRTEAFF,TGTGCCACCAGCAGTGGACAGGGGCGCACTGAAGCTTTCTTT
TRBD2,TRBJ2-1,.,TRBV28,CASSPPAGEHEQFF,TGTGCCAGCAGTCCCCCCGCGGGGGAACATGAGCAGTTCTTC
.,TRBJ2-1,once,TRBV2,CASSAGTFYNEQFF,TGTGCCAGCAGTGCCGGGACATTTTACAATGAGCAGTTCTTC
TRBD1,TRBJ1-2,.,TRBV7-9,CASSEDRGVVGYTF,TGTGCCAGCAGCGAGGACAGGGGGGTTGTAGGCTACACCTTC
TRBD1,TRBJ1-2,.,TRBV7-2,CASSLGGQGLGYTF,TGTGCCAGCAGCTTAGGGGGACAGGGGCTTGGCTACACCTTC
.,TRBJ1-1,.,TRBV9,CASSVGSQGTTEAFF,TGTGCCAGCAGCGTAGGCAGTCAGGGAACCACTGAAGCTTTCTTT
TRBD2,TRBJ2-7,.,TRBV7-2,CASSVSGTSGLEQYF,TGTGCCAGCAGCGTCTCCGGGACTAGCGGGCTCGAGCAGTACTTC
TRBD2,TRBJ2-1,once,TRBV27,CASTLGLAEFF,TGTGCCAGCACCTTAGGACTAGCGGAGTTCTTC
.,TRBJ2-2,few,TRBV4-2,CASCPRSVGTNTGELFF,TGTGCCAGCTGCCCCAGGTCAGTCGGGACGAACACCGGGGAGCTGTTTTTT
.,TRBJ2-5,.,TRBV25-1,CASSDLAKGETQYF,TGTGCCAGCAGTGACCTAGCGAAGGGAGAGACCCAGTACTTC
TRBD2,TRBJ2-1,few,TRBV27,CASSFEFFGTSGLAGSLSYNEQFF,TGTGCCAGCAGTTTTGAGTTTTTCGGTACCTCGGGACTAGCGGGTAGCCTGTCCTACAATGAGCAGTTCTTC
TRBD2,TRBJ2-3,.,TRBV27,CASSRGLAGGVTDTQYF,TGTGCCAGCAGTCGCGGACTAGCGGGAGGCGTCACAGATACGCAGTATTTT
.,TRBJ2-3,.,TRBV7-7,CASTKERTLSTDTQYF,TGTGCTAGCACCAAGGAGCGGACGCTTAGCACAGATACGCAGTATTTT
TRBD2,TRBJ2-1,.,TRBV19,CASTQTSGGYNEQFF,TGTGCCAGTACCCAGACTAGCGGGGGTTACAATGAGCAGTTCTTC
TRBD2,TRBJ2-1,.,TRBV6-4,CASSDGTSEHNEQFF,TGTGCCAGCAGTGACGGGACTAGCGAACACAATGAGCAGTTCTTC
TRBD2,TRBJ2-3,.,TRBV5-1,CASSLASGTSTDTQYF,TGCGCCAGCAGCTTGGCTAGCGGGACATCCACAGATACGCAGTATTTT
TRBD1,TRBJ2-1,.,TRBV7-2,CASSSGTGSYNEQFF,TGTGCCAGCAGCTCCGGGACAGGGAGCTACAATGAGCAGTTCTTC
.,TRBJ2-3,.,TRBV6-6,CASSYDRSTDTQYF,TGTGCCAGCAGTTACGACAGGAGCACAGATACGCAGTATTTT
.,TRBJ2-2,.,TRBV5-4,CASSRDSVGELFF,TGTGCCAGCAGCCGAGACTCGGTCGGGGAGCTGTTTTTT